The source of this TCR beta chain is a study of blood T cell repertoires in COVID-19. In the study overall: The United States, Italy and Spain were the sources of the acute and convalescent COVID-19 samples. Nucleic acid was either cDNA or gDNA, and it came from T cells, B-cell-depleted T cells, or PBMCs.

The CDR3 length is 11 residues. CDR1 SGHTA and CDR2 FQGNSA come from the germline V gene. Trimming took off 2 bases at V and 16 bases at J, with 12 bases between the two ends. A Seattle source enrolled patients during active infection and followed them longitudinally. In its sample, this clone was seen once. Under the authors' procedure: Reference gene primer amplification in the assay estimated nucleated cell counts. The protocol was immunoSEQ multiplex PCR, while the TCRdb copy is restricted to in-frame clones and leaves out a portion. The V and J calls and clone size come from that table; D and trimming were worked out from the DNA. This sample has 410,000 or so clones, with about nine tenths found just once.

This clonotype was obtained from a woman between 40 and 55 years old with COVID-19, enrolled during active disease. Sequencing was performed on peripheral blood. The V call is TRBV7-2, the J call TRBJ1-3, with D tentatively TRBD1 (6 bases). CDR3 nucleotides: TGTGCCAGCAGCTTAAGGGGACATCCGTATTTT. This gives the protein CASSLRGHPYF.